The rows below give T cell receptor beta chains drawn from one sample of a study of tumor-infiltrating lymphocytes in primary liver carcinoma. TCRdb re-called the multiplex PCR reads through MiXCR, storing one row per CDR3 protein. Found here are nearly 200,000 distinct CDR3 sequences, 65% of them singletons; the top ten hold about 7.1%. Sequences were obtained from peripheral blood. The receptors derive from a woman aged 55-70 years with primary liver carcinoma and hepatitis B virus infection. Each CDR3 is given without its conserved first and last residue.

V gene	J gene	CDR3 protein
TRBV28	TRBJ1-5	ASSSRPGTGLGNHPQH
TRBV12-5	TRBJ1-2	ASGLGDRVGSGYT
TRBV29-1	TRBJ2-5	SVALAAQETQY
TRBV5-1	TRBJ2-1	ASSLGTGGTEQF
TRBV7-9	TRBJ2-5	ASSYKSRGTGRETQY
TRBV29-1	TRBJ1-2	STGTSYGYT
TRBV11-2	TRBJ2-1	ASSLVSGVLDNEQS
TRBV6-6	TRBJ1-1	AISTRENTWAF
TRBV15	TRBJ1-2	ATSRDRGDGYT
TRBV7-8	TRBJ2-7	ASSSPVSEQY
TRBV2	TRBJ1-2	ASTMGLIQGRSGYT
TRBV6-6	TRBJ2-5	ASSTGTSGSMGEIQY
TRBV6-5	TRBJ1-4	ASGYSLGTERNEKLF
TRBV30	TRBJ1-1	AWSLQGLNTEAF
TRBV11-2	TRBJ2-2	ASSLVLSTGELF
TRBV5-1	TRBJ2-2	ASSPGGSNTGELF
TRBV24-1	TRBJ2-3	ATSYADTQY
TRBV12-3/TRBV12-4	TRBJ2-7	VSSLAGFYEQY
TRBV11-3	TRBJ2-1	ASADRGRTGNKQF
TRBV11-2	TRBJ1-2	AGSPLRPYGYT
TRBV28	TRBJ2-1	ASTAPTSGKDNEQL
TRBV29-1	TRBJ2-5	SVAYSGSGEETQY
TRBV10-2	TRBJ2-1	ASSESGLAEGPHNEQF
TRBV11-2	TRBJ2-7	ASSFKGQAIYEQY
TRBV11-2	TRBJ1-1	GSSLLGPEAF
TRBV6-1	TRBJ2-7	ASSNPGGSSYEQY
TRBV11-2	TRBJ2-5	ASSSGGKTDTQY
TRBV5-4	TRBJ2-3	ASSSRPRARTDTQY
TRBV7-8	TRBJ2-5	ASSHRDRVKIQY
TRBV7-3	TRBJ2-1	ASSSGLAGGPSYNEQF
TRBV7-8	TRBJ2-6	TSSLAGVGPSGANVLT
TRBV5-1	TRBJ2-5	ASSLAVSEETQY
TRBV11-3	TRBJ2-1	ASSSRTSGSDERF
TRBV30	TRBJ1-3	ASNYSGNTIY
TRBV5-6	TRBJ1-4	ASSETVTGKNEKLF
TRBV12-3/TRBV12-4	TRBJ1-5	ASSLICQPQH
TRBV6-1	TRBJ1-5	ASSTRSYSNQPQH
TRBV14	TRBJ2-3	ASSHQVTSTDTQY
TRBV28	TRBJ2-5	ASSSIQGTETQY
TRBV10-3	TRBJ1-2	AISPFLGTGVGYT
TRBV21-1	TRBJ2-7	ATPPGLAGGPEEQY
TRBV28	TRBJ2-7	ACSLDPGQGFYEQY
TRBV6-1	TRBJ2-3	ASSELEGWNTDTRY
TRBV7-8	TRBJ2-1	ASNPGTGARDEQF
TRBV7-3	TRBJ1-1	ASSLAGESTEAF
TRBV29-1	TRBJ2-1	SVLSGRAWEQF
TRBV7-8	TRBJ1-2	ASSLTRDTNYGYT
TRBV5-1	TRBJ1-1	ASSFDASSRNTEAF
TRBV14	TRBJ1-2	ASSQKSGSDRFFYGYT
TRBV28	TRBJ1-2	ANSLSWPGVTYGYT
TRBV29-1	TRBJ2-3	DLGVGGCTDTQY